This T cell receptor (beta chain) was retrieved from a study of CD8+CD57+ T cells in acquired aplastic anemia. CDR3 and TCR beta VDJ profiling relied on genomic DNA as the template. TCRdb passed the reads through MiXCR, listing each CDR3 protein once. The sample contains about 190,000 distinct CDR3 sequences, around 50% of which appear only once. The CDR3 contains 14 residues. CDR1 and CDR2 from the germline V gene are SEHNR and FQNEAQ (reference sequence). Trimming cost V 1 base and J 8 bases; bases outside gene matches: 7. V usage is TRBV7-9 and J usage is TRBJ1-2, with 7 bases that match TRBD1. Specimen: sorted CD4+, CD8+, or CD8+CD57+ T cells (not recorded which) from PBMCs. The clonotype comes from a human donor in good health, serving as a control. CDR3 sequence reads: CASSLVRQGDGYTF. CDR3 nucleotide sequence: TGTGCCAGCAGCTTAGTGAGACAGGGCGACGGCTACACCTTC.